This T cell receptor (beta chain) was documented in a study of T cells in Graves' hyperthyroidism and ophthalmopathy. General observations from the study: Ophthalmopathy onset followed model prediction by a median roughly 6.5 months. In the blood, most expanded thyroid clonotypes above 0.001 appeared as well.

Amplified TCR beta CDR3 regions derived from RNA transcripts. TCR CDR3 underwent first-round RT-PCR with the HTBI primer set. Using its own MiXCR run on the multiplex PCR reads, TCRdb lists one record per CDR3 protein. The profile shows a few hundred thousand distinct CDR3 sequences, 13% to 15% of them singletons. Hyperthyroidism, newly diagnosed and lasting under 2 months, affected patients aged 18 to 65. Before ophthalmopathy appeared, progressors gave blood at initial hyperthyroidism diagnosis. This clonotype came up many times. What it recognizes is unknown. The J segment lost 8 bases and the V segment lost 4 bases, leaving 8 bases of the junction unmatched. Germline assignment: CDR1 LGHDT and CDR2 YNNKEL (reference sequence). This CDR3 comprises 16 residues.

The V call is TRBV3-1, the J call TRBJ2-3; TRBD2 aligns across 14 bases. This TCR was sampled from a woman in her 40s with Graves' hyperthyroidism that later progressed to Graves' ophthalmopathy. Sequenced material: blood. The CDR3 here is CASSLGTSGSGGTQYF. The CDR3 DNA reads TGTGCCAGCAGCCTTGGGACTAGCGGGAGCGGTGGTACGCAGTATTTT.